This T cell receptor beta chain was profiled in a study of cytomegalovirus exposure and HLA in healthy donors. Remarks on this clone: Its target is unknown.

Findings and limits, study-wide: Later analysis identified several of the most significant clusters that appeared linked to common viral pathogens. The productive fraction for most TCR beta V segments was about 90% or about 30% in an earlier analysis. Cytomegalovirus-associated TCR beta chains were listed, numbering around 150. Later genetic work tied a missense DCLRE1C variant to beta-chain V and J trimming.

The PCR used 60 Vbeta and 13 Jbeta primers. Only in-frame clones appear in the TCRdb table, and some are missing; sequencing was by immunoSEQ multiplex PCR. Of approximately 130,000 clones in the sample, about three quarters were seen once. The CDR3 length is 12 residues. From germline, CDR1 is SNHLY and CDR2 FYNNEI. The V end was cut by 6 bases, the J end by 9 bases, with 13 bases between. The sample taken for sequencing was PBMCs. The V call is TRBV2, the J call TRBJ2-3; D unresolved. The sequence derives from a man aged 50 or older in good health and CMV-seropositive. CDR3 in DNA: TGTGCCAGCAGAGCACAGCCTTACACGCAGTATTTT. Protein sequence: CASRAQPYTQYF.